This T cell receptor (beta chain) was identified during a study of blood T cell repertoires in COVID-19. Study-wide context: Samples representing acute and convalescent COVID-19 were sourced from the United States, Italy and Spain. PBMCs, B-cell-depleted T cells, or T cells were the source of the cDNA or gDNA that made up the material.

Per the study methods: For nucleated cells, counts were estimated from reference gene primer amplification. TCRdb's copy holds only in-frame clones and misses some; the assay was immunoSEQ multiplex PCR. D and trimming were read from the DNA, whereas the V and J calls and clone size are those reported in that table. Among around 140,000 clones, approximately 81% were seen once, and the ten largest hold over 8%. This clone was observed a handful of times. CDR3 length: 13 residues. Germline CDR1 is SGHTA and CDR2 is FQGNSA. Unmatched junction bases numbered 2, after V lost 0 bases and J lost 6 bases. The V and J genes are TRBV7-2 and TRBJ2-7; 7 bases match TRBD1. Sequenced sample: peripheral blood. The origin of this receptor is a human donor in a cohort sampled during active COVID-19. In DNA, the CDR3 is TGTGCCAGCAGCTTAGCGACAGGGACCGAGCAGTACTTC. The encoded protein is CASSLATGTEQYF.